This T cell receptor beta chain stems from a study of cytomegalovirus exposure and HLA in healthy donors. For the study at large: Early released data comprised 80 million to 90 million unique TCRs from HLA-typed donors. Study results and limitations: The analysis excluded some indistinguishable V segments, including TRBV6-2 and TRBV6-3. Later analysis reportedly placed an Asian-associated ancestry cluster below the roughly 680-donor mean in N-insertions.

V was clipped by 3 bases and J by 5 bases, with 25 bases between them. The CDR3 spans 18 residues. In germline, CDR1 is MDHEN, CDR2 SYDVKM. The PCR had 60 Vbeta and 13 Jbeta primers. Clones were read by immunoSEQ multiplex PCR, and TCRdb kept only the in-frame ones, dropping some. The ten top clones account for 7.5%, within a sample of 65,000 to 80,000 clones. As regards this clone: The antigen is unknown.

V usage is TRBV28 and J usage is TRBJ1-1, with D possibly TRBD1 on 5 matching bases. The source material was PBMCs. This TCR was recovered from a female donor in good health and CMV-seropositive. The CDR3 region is CASSLYTRVGGVGTEAFF. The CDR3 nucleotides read TGTGCCAGCAGTTTGTATACTCGGGTGGGGGGAGTGGGAACTGAAGCTTTCTTT.